The 10 T cell receptor beta chains below were found in one sample sequenced in a study of naive and memory T cell subsets. Broader study findings: Especially in CD8 cells, naive repertoires contained a few larger clonotypes, possibly CD45RA-re-expressing memory cells.

Antigens for these TCRs are unknown. Both TRBC1 and TRBC2 were covered by a beta constant-region primer of two equimolar oligonucleotides. Four rounds of PCR amplified the ligated cDNA using nested alpha and beta constant-region primers plus SP2. TCRdb used MiXCR to reprocess the UMI-ligation and nested PCR reads, holding one entry per CDR3 protein. The data hold about 140,000 distinct CDR3 sequences, with about a fifth observed a single time. Sequenced: naive CD8+ T cells from blood. The receptors derive from a human donor in good health.

The CDR3 spells CASSLERGSYEQYF. CDR3 nucleotides: TGCGCCAGCAGCTTGGAACGGGGCTCCTACGAGCAGTACTTC. The rearrangement links TRBV5-1 to TRBJ2-7; D might be TRBD2 (5 bases). Germline V CDR1 and CDR2: SGHRS, YFSETQ. Trimming stripped 0 bases from V and 0 bases from J, with 7 bases between. This CDR3 is 14 amino acids long. Full variable domain (rest looked up from reference TRBV5-1 and TRBJ2-7): KAGVTQTPRYLIKTRGQQVTLSCSPISGHRSVSWYQQTPGQGLQFLFEYFSETQRNKGNFPGRFSGRQFSNSRSEMNVSTLELGDSALYLCASSLERGSYEQYFGPGTRLTVT.

The chain links TRBV9 to TRBJ2-5; the D gene could be TRBD1 or TRBD2 (5 bases each). The CDR3 extends over 15 amino acids. In germline, CDR1 is SGDLS, CDR2 YYNGEE. Trimming removed 4 bases from V and 1 base from J, with 14 bases in between. The DNA of the CDR3 is TGTGCCAGCAGCCCCCACATTGGGACCCAAGAGACCCAGTACTTC. It codes for CASSPHIGTQETQYF.

This clonotype has just a few counts. The chain carries TRBV6-5 and TRBJ2-7; 10 nucleotides align to TRBD1. This CDR3 comprises 15 residues. Germline CDR1 reads MNHEY; CDR2 reads SVGAGI. V shed 4 bases, J shed 0 bases, and the junction held 3 bases outside the gene matches. The chain's CDR3 is CASSFGTGASYEQYF. The CDR3 bases are TGTGCCAGCAGTTTTGGGACAGGGGCCTCCTACGAGCAGTACTTC.

J is TRBJ2-3 and V is TRBV7-8, with 7 bases identical to TRBD1. Germline V lookup: CDR1 SGHVS, CDR2 FQNEAQ. This CDR3 spans 14 amino acids. The trim removed 4 bases at V and 2 bases at J, leaving 3 bases unmatched. For the CDR3, the DNA is TGTGCCAGCAGCTCGGGACAGTACACAGATACGCAGTATTTT. Translated: CASSSGQYTDTQYF. Variable domain in full (rest from reference TRBV7-8 and TRBJ2-3): GAGVSQSPRYKVAKRGQDVALRCDPISGHVSLFWYQQALGQGPEFLTYFQNEAQLDKSGLPSDRFFAERPEGSVSTLKIQRTQQEDSAVYLCASSSGQYTDTQYFGPGTRLTVL.

This clonotype was seen repeatedly, ten times or more. This sequence joins TRBV29-1 and TRBJ1-2; D possibly corresponds to TRBD1 (5 bases). CDR1 is SQVTM and CDR2 is ANQGSEA in the germline V gene. Trimming removed 3 bases from V and 6 bases from J, with 8 bases in between. The CDR3 spans 11 residues. CDR3 nucleotides: TGCAGCGTTGAGTGGGGGAATGGCTACACCTTC. Translation gives CSVEWGNGYTF.

There are a few counts of this clonotype. V and J are TRBV28 and TRBJ2-1; D may match TRBD1 or TRBD2 (5 bases each). Deletions cut 5 bases from V and 0 bases from J, with 17 bases between. The CDR3 runs to 17 residues. Looked up from germline, CDR1 is MDHEN and CDR2 is SYDVKM. CDR3 in amino acids: CASSPEGSVSSYNEQFF. DNA for the CDR3: TGTGCCAGCAGTCCAGAGGGGTCCGTCAGCTCCTACAATGAGCAGTTCTTC.

The table lists this clonotype with a few counts. V is TRBV12-3 or TRBV12-4 and J is TRBJ1-2; D gene unclear. Trimming shortened V by 8 bases and J by 5 bases, and 3 bases separated the two germline ends. CDR3 length equals 9 residues. CDR3 residues: CASGYGYTF. CDR3 DNA sequence: TGTGCCAGCGGTTATGGCTACACCTTC.

This chain joins TRBV12-3 or TRBV12-4 and TRBJ2-1; 11 bases are a match to TRBD2. This CDR3 comprises 17 residues. With V trimmed by 10 bases and J by 4 bases, 15 bases remained unmatched. In DNA form, the CDR3 reads TGTGCCACCGGAAGGTCTATAGCGGGAGGGCTATACAATGAGCAGTTCTTC. It encodes CATGRSIAGGLYNEQFF.

The CDR3 coding sequence is TGTGCCAGCAGTGAATCCAGGGTGATTCTAGAGACCCAGTACTTC. Translation: CASSESRVILETQYF. The V call is TRBV25-1, the J call TRBJ2-5; tentatively, D is TRBD1 (5 bases). Germline loops: CDR1 MGHDK, CDR2 SYGVNS. The germline V and J ends were trimmed by 1 base and 4 bases, with 13 bases remaining between them. The CDR3 is 15 amino acids.

This clonotype showed up just a few times. The CDR3 loop reads CASSLQAGGVETQYF. In DNA form, the CDR3 reads TGTGCCAGCAGCCTTCAAGCGGGAGGGGTGGAGACCCAGTACTTC. The V call is TRBV9, the J call TRBJ2-5, with 10 bases that match TRBD2. Trimming removed 4 bases from V and 5 bases from J; junction bases left unmatched: 8. This CDR3 is built from 15 residues. Germline CDR1 and CDR2: SGDLS and YYNGEE.